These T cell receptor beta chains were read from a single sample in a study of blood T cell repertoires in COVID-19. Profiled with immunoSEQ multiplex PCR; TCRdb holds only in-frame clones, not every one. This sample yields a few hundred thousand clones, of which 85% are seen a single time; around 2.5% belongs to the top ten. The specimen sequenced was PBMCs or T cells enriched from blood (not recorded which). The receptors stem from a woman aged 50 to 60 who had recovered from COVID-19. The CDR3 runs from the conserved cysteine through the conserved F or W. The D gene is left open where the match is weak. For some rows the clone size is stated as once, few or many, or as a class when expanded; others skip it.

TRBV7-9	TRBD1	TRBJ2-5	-	CASSPGQGAETQYF	TGTGCCAGCAGCCCAGGACAGGGGGCAGAGACCCAGTACTTC
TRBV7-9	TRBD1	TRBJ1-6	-	CASSSWFGDSPFSPLHF	TGTGCCAGCAGCTCCTGGTTCGGGGACAGTCCCTTTTCACCCCTCCACTTT
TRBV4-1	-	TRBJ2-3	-	CASSQDRDMKVDTQYF	TGCGCCAGCAGCCAAGATCGGGACATGAAGGTCGATACGCAGTATTTT
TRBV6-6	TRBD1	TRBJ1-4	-	CASRPGTGEEKLFF	TGTGCCAGCAGACCCGGGACAGGGGAAGAAAAACTGTTTTTT
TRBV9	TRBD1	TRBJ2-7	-	CASSPQGAGYEQYF	TGTGCCAGCAGCCCACAGGGGGCCGGCTACGAGCAGTACTTC
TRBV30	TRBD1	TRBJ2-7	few	CAWHRDRPYEQYF	TGTGCCTGGCATCGGGACAGACCCTACGAGCAGTACTTC
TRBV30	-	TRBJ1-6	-	CAWGELYNSPLHF	TGTGCCTGGGGGGAGCTCTATAATTCACCCCTCCACTTT
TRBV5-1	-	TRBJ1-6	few	CASRMGGESPLHF	TGCGCCAGCAGGATGGGGGGGGAATCACCCCTCCACTTT
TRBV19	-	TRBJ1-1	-	CASSSGTENTEAFF	TGTGCCAGTAGCAGCGGGACCGAGAACACTGAAGCTTTCTTT
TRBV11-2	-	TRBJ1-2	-	CASSLGHPNYGYTF	TGTGCCAGCAGCTTAGGGCATCCTAACTATGGCTACACCTTC
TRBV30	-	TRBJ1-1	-	CAWRPGLSTEAFF	TGTGCCTGGAGGCCAGGGTTGAGCACTGAAGCTTTCTTT
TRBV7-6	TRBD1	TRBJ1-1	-	CASSLRGGQGAEAFF	TGTGCCAGCAGCTTAAGGGGGGGACAGGGCGCTGAAGCTTTCTTT
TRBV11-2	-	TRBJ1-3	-	CASSYLLSSGNTIYF	TGTGCCAGCAGCTACCTCTTGAGCTCTGGAAACACCATATATTTT
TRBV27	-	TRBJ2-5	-	CASSQYRGETQYF	TGTGCCAGCAGCCAGTACCGCGGTGAGACCCAGTACTTC
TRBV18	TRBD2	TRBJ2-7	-	CASSATSGTYEQYF	TGTGCCAGCTCAGCCACTAGCGGGACCTACGAGCAGTACTTC
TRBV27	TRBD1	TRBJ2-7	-	CASSFSLTGTGQYEQYF	TGTGCCAGCAGCTTCAGCCTAACCGGGACAGGACAATACGAGCAGTACTTC
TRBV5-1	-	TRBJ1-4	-	CASSQGPHSVEKLFF	TGCGCCAGCAGCCAGGGCCCACACAGTGTTGAAAAACTGTTTTTT
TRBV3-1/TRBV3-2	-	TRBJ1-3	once	CASSHQTLGSGNTIYF	TGTGCCAGCAGCCACCAGACACTTGGCTCTGGAAACACCATATATTTT
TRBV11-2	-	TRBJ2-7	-	CASSPRGAVGSYEQYF	TGTGCCAGCAGCCCCCGCGGCGCAGTGGGCTCCTACGAGCAGTACTTC
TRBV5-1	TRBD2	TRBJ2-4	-	CASSLAAGGPKNIQYF	TGCGCCAGCAGCTTGGCCGCGGGGGGACCCAAAAACATTCAGTACTTC
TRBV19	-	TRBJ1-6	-	CASSTPGNSPLHF	TGTGCCAGTAGTACTCCAGGGAATTCACCCCTCCACTTT
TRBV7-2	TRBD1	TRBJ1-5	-	CASSTGQGMFQPQHF	TGTGCCAGCAGCACAGGACAGGGAATGTTTCAGCCCCAGCATTTT
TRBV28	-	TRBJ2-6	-	CGARSGANVLTF	TGTGGCGCTCGCTCTGGGGCCAACGTCCTGACTTTC
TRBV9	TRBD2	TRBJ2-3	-	CASSVAGGDTQYF	TGTGCCAGCAGCGTAGCGGGGGGAGATACGCAGTATTTT
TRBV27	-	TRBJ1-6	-	CASTQTGPHNSPLHF	TGTGCCAGCACCCAAACAGGGCCCCATAATTCACCCCTCCACTTT
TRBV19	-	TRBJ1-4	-	CASSWPGAGEKLFF	TGTGCCAGTAGTTGGCCAGGGGCTGGGGAAAAACTGTTTTTT
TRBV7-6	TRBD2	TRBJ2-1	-	CASSSSGGYNEQFF	TGTGCCAGCAGCTCGAGCGGGGGATACAATGAGCAGTTCTTC
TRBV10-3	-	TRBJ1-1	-	CAISEKGDSGEAFF	TGTGCCATCAGTGAGAAGGGAGACTCAGGTGAAGCTTTCTTT
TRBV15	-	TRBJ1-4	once	CATSREQLNEKLFF	TGTGCCACCAGCAGAGAACAGCTTAATGAAAAACTGTTTTTT
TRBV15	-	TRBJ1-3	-	CATSRVRSSGNTIYF	TGTGCCACCAGCAGAGTTCGGAGCTCTGGAAACACCATATATTTT
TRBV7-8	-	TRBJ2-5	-	CASSATREETQYF	TGTGCCAGCAGCGCGACCAGGGAAGAGACCCAGTACTTC
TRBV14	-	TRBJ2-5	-	CASSQDQRLGWAQYF	TGTGCCAGCAGCCAAGATCAGCGCCTTGGGTGGGCCCAGTACTTC
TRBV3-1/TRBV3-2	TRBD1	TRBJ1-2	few	CASSPQGANNHGYTF	TGTGCCAGCAGCCCTCAGGGGGCTAATAATCATGGCTACACCTTC
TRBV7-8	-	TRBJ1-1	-	CASTILGGRNTEAFF	TGTGCCAGCACCATACTGGGGGGGAGGAACACTGAAGCTTTCTTT
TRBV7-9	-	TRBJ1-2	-	CASSLSGSYGYTF	TGTGCCAGCAGCTTATCAGGGTCCTATGGCTACACCTTC
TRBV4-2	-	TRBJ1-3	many	CASSPRQGRGQSGNTIYF	TGTGCCAGCAGCCCGAGGCAGGGAAGGGGCCAATCCGGAAACACCATATATTTT
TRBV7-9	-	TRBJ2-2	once	CASSLAQRDGELFF	TGTGCCAGCAGCTTAGCCCAAAGAGACGGGGAGCTGTTTTTT
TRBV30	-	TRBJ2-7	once	CAWSKFGSTQYF	TGTGCCTGGAGTAAATTCGGGAGTACCCAGTACTTC
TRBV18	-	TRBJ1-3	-	CASSPGQNLGNTIYF	TGTGCCAGCTCACCAGGACAGAATCTTGGAAACACCATATATTTT
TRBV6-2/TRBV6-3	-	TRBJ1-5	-	CASSPQEGGNQPQHF	TGTGCCAGCAGCCCCCAAGAGGGAGGCAATCAGCCCCAGCATTTT
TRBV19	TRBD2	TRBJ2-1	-	CASSISSGRNNEQFF	TGTGCCAGTAGTATTTCGAGCGGGAGAAATAATGAGCAGTTCTTC
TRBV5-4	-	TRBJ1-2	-	CASSPVGGSNYGYTF	TGTGCCAGCAGCCCAGTCGGAGGATCAAACTATGGCTACACCTTC